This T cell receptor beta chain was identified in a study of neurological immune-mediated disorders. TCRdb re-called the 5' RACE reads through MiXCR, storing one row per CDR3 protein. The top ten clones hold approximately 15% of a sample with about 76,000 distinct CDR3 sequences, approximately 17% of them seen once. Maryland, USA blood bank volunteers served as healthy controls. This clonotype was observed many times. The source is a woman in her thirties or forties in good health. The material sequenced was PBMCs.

Written as DNA, the CDR3 is TGTGCCAGCAGCTTAGCGGAGGGACTAGCGGTTGCTAGCAAGCAGTTCTTC. Its protein product is CASSLAEGLAVASKQFF. V usage is TRBV11-2 and J usage is TRBJ2-1, with 11 bases matching TRBD2. Germline values: CDR1 SGHAT, CDR2 FQNNGV. CDR3 size: 17 residues. The J segment lost 11 bases and the V segment lost 1 base, leaving 13 bases of the junction unmatched.